Presented here are 14 T cell receptor beta chains from one specimen sequenced in a study of human T cells and chemical hapten exposure listed by TCRdb under 2021. Receptor amplification or capture employed RACE. The data were produced on a NextSeq 500. TCRdb passed the public sequencing reads through fastp at Q25 and MiXCR, retaining productive beta sequences. Every CDR3 protein is listed once, alongside the most common genes and DNA of its rows. The sample table holds approximately 25,000 distinct CDR3 sequences, of which approximately 9% were seen once. The ten largest make up under 8.5% of the sample. The intended sense of this specimen's time point label: patch test 2, 6 weeks after DPC sensitization. The sample's treatment or condition label, decoded: therapeutic diphenylcyclopropenone sensitization with weekly scalp DPC. Sequenced material: whole blood, taken in connection with sensitization to the hapten diphenylcyclopropenone (DPC). The source is a man aged 25-45 years with alopecia areata. Some clones in this sample may be carry-over from other donors' samples.

This clonotype turned up a few times. The chain is built from TRBV12-3 or TRBV12-4 and TRBJ2-7; D perhaps matches TRBD1 (5 bases). The V end lost 5 bases, the J end lost 5 bases, and 10 bases lay between the germline ends. The CDR3 loop spans 12 amino acids. This CDR3 is CASSPQGNEQYF. For the CDR3, the DNA is TGTGCCAGCAGTCCGCAGGGAAACGAGCAGTACTTC.

The chain carries TRBV3-1 and TRBJ2-1, with 9 bases identical to TRBD2. The CDR3 runs to 15 residues. The germline V gene has CDR1 LGHDT and CDR2 YNNKEL (reference sequence). J was trimmed by 6 bases and V by 6 bases; bases with no gene match: 9. The CDR3 reads CASSRSGRTGNEQFF. CDR3 in DNA: TGTGCCAGCAGTCGTAGCGGGAGAACGGGCAATGAGCAGTTCTTC.

This clonotype has ten or more counts. The rearrangement links TRBV20-1 to TRBJ2-2; weak D call: TRBD2 (6 bases). Germline V lookup: CDR1 DFQATT, CDR2 SNEGSKA (reference sequence). The ends were cut back, 6 bases at V and 4 bases at J, with 15 bases in the middle. The CDR3 consists of 14 residues. DNA for the CDR3: TGCAGTGCAGCCCACGGGGGAGGCACCGGGGAGCTGTTTTTT. It translates to CSAAHGGGTGELFF.

This clonotype rates as medium-sized. For the CDR3, the DNA is TGTGCCAGCAGTTTTCCGACTAGCGCAAAAGAGACCCAGTACTTC. It yields the protein CASSFPTSAKETQYF. The V and J genes are TRBV28 and TRBJ2-5; the match to TRBD2 covers 8 bases. This CDR3 has 15 residues. Looked up from germline, CDR1 is MDHEN and CDR2 is SYDVKM. With 3 bases clipped from V and 3 bases from J, the junction kept 6 bases outside the gene matches.

This clonotype has more than one count but fewer than ten. The rearrangement uses TRBV5-6 and TRBJ2-1; TRBD1 aligns across 9 bases. The CDR3 covers 14 residues. Germline V gives CDR1 SGHDT, CDR2 YYEEEE. The V and J ends lost 1 base and 6 bases, in that order; junction bases with no gene match: 2. CDR3 residues: CASSLRGQGNEQFF. In nucleotides, the CDR3 is TGTGCCAGCAGCTTGAGGGGACAGGGCAATGAGCAGTTCTTC. Combining the CDR3 with reference TRBV5-6 and TRBJ2-1 gives the whole variable domain DAGVTQSPTHLIKTRGQQVTLRCSPKSGHDTVSWYQQALGQGPQFIFQYYEEEERQRGNFPDRFSGHQFPNYSSELNVNALLLGDSALYLCASSLRGQGNEQFFGPGTRLTVL.

There are many counts of this clonotype. V usage is TRBV6-5 and J usage is TRBJ2-3; 13 bases map to TRBD2. The CDR3 spans 16 residues. J lost 3 bases, V lost 2 bases, and 2 bases had no gene match. Per the germline V gene, CDR1 is MNHEY and CDR2 is SVGAGI. CDR3 amino acids: CASSYGTSGVTDTQYF. CDR3 nucleotides: TGTGCCAGCAGTTACGGGACTAGCGGGGTTACAGATACGCAGTATTTT.

This clonotype was recorded at least ten times. The chain uses TRBV20-1 and TRBJ2-3; perhaps TRBD2 as D (5 bases). The CDR3 has 13 residues. Germline CDR1 reads DFQATT; CDR2 reads SNEGSKA (reference sequence). V shed 3 bases and J shed 1 base, with 8 bases lying between them. This chain's CDR3 is CSARRTRTDTQYF. In DNA, the CDR3 is TGCAGTGCTAGGAGGACTCGCACAGATACGCAGTATTTT.

This clonotype has ten or more counts. J is TRBJ2-4 and V is TRBV6-6; unclear D gene. CDR3 size: 16 residues. The V end was cut by 0 bases, the J end by 3 bases, with 12 bases between. Per germline, CDR1 MNHNY and CDR2 SVGAGI (reference sequence). The CDR3 DNA reads TGTGCCAGCAGTTACTCGCTGAAGGACGACAAAAACATTCAGTACTTC. This gives the protein CASSYSLKDDKNIQYF.

This clonotype was seen many times. The V gene is TRBV5-6, the J gene TRBJ2-7, with D unresolved. The CDR3 sequence is 15 residues long. Germline V gene data show CDR1 as SGHDT and CDR2 as YYEEEE. Trimming pared 4 bases from V and 2 bases from J, leaving 16 bases between. CDR3 nucleotide sequence: TGTGCCAGCAGCCCCGGACGGTTGTCAACCTACGAGCAGTACTTC. Encoded protein: CASSPGRLSTYEQYF.

This clonotype came up many times. The chain combines TRBV6-2 or TRBV6-3 with TRBJ2-3, with TRBD2 matching over 10 bases. This CDR3 has 16 amino acids. CDR1 and CDR2 from the germline V gene are MNHEY and SVGEGT. Trimming removed 5 bases from V and 1 base from J; junction bases left unmatched: 6. The CDR3 nucleotides are TGTGCCAGCAGTCGGGACGGACTAGCGGGCACAGATACGCAGTATTTT. This codes for CASSRDGLAGTDTQYF.

This chain joins TRBV7-8 and TRBJ2-5, with 7 bases identical to TRBD2. Germline V CDR1 and CDR2: SGHVS, FQNEAQ. V lost 2 bases, J lost 5 bases, and 14 bases stayed unmatched. The CDR3 runs 17 residues. The CDR3 region has the DNA TGTGCCAGCAGCTTAATTGGGGGGACTACGCCCGCTGAGACCCAGTACTTC. As protein: CASSLIGGTTPAETQYF.

This chain links TRBV10-3 with TRBJ2-7; 7 bases are a match to TRBD1. Germline CDR1 ENHRY, CDR2 SYGVKD. The trim removed 3 bases at V and 6 bases at J, leaving 11 bases unmatched. This CDR3 has 15 amino acids. CDR3 amino acids: CAISDPGTAPFEQYF. The CDR3 DNA sequence: TGTGCCATCAGTGATCCAGGGACAGCTCCTTTCGAGCAGTACTTC.

This clonotype was observed many times. The gene calls are TRBV12-3 or TRBV12-4 and TRBJ2-7; 8 bases agree with TRBD1. The trim removed 5 bases at V and 4 bases at J, leaving 10 bases unmatched. CDR3 size: 15 residues. The CDR3 nucleotides are TGTGCCAGCAGTCCGAGGACAGGGACAGCTTACGAGCAGTACTTC. This sequence encodes CASSPRTGTAYEQYF.

This clonotype was observed at least ten times. The rearrangement uses TRBV28 and TRBJ1-1, with D perhaps matching TRBD1 (5 bases). Trimming removed 11 bases at V and 7 bases at J, with 17 bases between. Germline V gene data show CDR1 as MDHEN and CDR2 as SYDVKM. The CDR3 consists of 12 residues. DNA for the CDR3: TGTGCCGGCGGCGGGGGTTTTAATGAAGCTTTCTTT. Protein: CAGGGGFNEAFF.